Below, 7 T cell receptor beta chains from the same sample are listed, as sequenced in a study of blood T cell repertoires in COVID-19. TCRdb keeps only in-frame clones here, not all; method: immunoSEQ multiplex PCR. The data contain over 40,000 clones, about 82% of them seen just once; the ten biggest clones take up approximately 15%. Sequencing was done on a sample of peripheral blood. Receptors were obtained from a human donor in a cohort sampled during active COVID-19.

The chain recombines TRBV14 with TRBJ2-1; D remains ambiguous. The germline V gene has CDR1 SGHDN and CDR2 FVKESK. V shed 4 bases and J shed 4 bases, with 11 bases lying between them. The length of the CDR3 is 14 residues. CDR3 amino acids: CASSRPSSYNEQFF. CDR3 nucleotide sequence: TGTGCCAGCAGCCGCCCTAGTAGTTACAATGAGCAGTTCTTC.

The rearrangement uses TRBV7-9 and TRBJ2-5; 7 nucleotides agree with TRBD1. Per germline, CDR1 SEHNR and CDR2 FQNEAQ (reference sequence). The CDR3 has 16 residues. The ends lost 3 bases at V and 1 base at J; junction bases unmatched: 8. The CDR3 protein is CASSFGQALIQETQYF. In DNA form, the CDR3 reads TGTGCCAGCAGCTTCGGACAGGCGTTAATCCAAGAGACCCAGTACTTC.

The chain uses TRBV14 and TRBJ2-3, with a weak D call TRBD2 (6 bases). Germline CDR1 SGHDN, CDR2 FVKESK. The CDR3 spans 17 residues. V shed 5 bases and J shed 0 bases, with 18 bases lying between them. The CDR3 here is CASSSGRKRASTDTQYF. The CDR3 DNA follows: TGTGCCAGCAGCTCCGGGCGGAAGCGGGCTAGCACAGATACGCAGTATTTT.

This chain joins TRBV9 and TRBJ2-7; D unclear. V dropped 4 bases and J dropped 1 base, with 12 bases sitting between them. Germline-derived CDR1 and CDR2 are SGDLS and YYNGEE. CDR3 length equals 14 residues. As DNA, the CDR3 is TGTGCCAGCAGCCCCTCTGGGCAGTCCTACGAGCAGTACTTC. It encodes CASSPSGQSYEQYF.

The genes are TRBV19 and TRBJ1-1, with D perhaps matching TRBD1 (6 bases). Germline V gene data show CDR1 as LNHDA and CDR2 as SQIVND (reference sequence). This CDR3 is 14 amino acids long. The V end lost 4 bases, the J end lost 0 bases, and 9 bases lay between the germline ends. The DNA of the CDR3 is TGTGCCAGTAGTACAGGGGTTATGAACACTGAAGCTTTCTTT. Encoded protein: CASSTGVMNTEAFF.

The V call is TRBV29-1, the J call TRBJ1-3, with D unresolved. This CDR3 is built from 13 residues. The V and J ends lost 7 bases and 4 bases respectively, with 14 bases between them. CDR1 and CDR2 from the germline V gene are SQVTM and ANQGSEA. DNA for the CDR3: TGCAGCGGTGTAAGGGAGAACGGAAACACCATATATTTT. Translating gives CSGVRENGNTIYF.

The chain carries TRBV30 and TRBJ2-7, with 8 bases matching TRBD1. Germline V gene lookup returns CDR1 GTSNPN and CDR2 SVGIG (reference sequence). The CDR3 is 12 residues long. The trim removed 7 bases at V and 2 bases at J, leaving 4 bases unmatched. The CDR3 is CASRDRTYEQYF. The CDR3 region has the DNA TGTGCCTCGCGGGACAGGACCTACGAGCAGTACTTC.